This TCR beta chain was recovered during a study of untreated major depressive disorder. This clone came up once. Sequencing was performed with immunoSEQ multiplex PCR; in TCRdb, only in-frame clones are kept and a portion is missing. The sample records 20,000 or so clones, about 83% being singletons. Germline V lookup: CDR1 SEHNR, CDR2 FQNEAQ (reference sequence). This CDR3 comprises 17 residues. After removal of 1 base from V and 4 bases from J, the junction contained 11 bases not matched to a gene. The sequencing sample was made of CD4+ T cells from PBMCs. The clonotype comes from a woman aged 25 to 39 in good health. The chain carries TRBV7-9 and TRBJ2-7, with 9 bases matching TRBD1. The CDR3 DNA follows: TGTGCCAGCAGCTTAGGATCCGGGACAGGGTTAGGGTACGAGCAGTACTTC. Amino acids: CASSLGSGTGLGYEQYF.